This TCR beta chain was recovered during a study of identical twins (dated by TCRdb to about 2016). Regarding the complete study: To test whether fetal clonotypes persist, this study deep-sequenced TCR alpha and beta repertoires from monozygotic twins, from unrelated adults of various ages, and from cord blood. To rule out contamination, replicate twin experiments were performed at different times with different library preparation protocols. Paper-wide results and their limitations: In beta out-of-frame sequences, excess twin sharing was weaker, because having fewer shared sequences lowered the signal-to-noise ratio. Abundant cord blood beta clonotypes had fewer insertions, young adult naive repertoires showed a similar but weaker trend, and memory repertoires showed no such trend. In monozygotic twins, recombination models systematically underestimated out-of-frame TCR alpha sharing, but the models matched the sharing seen between unrelated individuals. Out-of-frame TCR alpha sequences shared between twins showed an excess of low generation-probability sequences compared with coincidental sharing between unrelated individuals. Zero-insertion analyses could be partly confounded by invariant T cells such as MAIT and iNKT, although diverse VJ usage argued against such confounding for most clonotypes. Because the same donors could not be followed over many years, the conclusions relied on cross-sectional statistical analysis.

Only healthy Caucasian donors were included. The library relied on 5' RACE. TCRdb records Illumina HiSeq 2000 as the sequencer. Template switching introduced a universal primer binding site; the final cDNA contained a unique molecular identifier, enabling accurate counting of TCR cDNA molecules. Specific primers in the conserved constant-segment region were used to synthesize first-strand cDNA for the TCR alpha and beta chains. To control for contamination, every cDNA library was double barcoded, receiving both a SMART-Mk sample barcode and Illumina barcodes. TruSeq adapter sequences, together with Illumina sample barcodes, were added in two successive PCR steps. The TCR alpha and beta cDNA libraries were sequenced on the Illumina HiSeq platform using custom primers. The paper's processing steps were these. MiGEC was used to process raw reads and extract unique molecular identifiers, and MiXCR was used to find CDR3 positions. Recombination models were inferred per individual with the repgenHMM and IGoR tools using an EM algorithm. The analysis of shared clonotypes was done with the tcR package in R, with sharing normalized by the product of cloneset sizes. To study raw recombination without the effects of thymic and clonal selection, out-of-frame nonproductive sequences were analyzed. Using fastp trimming at Q25 and MiXCR clonotype assembly, TCRdb reanalyzed the public sequencing data and kept in-frame beta chains. Identical CDR3 proteins give one entry, which carries the most common genes and DNA. The V and J calls reflect TCRdb's pipeline rather than the authors' work. Counted in this sample were 1.5 million to 2 million distinct CDR3 sequences; roughly a third of them appeared once. In total, the top ten clones hold 0.27% of the sample.

As regards this clonotype: Its recognized antigen is unknown. Base quality data are lacking; no much larger clone is found one base away.

The cysteine opens and the phenylalanine closes a CDR3 of 15 amino acids. Left in the record is the CDR3 DNA by itself, 45 bases read in frame from the first base. Unmatched junction bases come to 7, with V trimmed by 2 bases and J by 7 bases. The germline V gene gives CDR1 as ENHRY and CDR2 as SYGVKD. The sequence joins TRBV10-3 to TRBJ2-7; 11 bases in the junction line up with TRBD2. Sequenced sample: cord blood. The source is a newborn girl in good health. The DNA reads as follows: TGTGCCATCAGTGAGATAGCGGGAGGGAACAATGAGCAGTACTTC. Its amino acids are CAISEIAGGNNEQYF.